Each of the 4 T cell receptor beta chains below was sequenced from the same sample in a study of T-cell memory formation after mild COVID-19 (TCRdb year 2021). Receptors were amplified or captured by 5' RACE. Sequencing used an Illumina NovaSeq 6000. The public reads were reprocessed in TCRdb via fastp at Q25 and MiXCR, keeping in-frame beta chains. Rows merge per CDR3 protein into single entries with the most common DNA and genes. This sample holds about 210,000 distinct CDR3 sequences; more than 9% were observed only once. The biggest ten clones account for around 2.9% of the sample. The sample comprised PBMCs or a T cell subset sorted from them (not recorded which). Every receptor here comes from a man between 18 and 35 years old who had mild COVID-19 (a few samples of this study predate the infection). The sample titles of this study are shuffled in the database, so cell type and time point are left out; the donor was told from shared clones.

In this sample, this clonotype turned up a few times. V and J are TRBV20-1 and TRBJ2-2, with 8 bases fitting TRBD2. CDR1 is DFQATT, CDR2 SNEGSKA, per germline (reference sequence). The J segment lost 5 bases and the V segment lost 8 bases, leaving 4 bases of the junction unmatched. This CDR3 is 12 amino acids long. The chain's CDR3 is CSTPSGTGELFF. Written as DNA, the CDR3 is TGCAGTACCCCTAGCGGGACCGGGGAGCTGTTTTTT.

A few counts support this clonotype. V usage is TRBV12-3 or TRBV12-4 and J usage is TRBJ2-1; weak D call: TRBD2 (5 bases). Between the trimmed V and J ends, which lost 6 bases and 3 bases, there was a span of 12 bases. CDR3 size: 14 residues. CDR3 region: CASRAGENYNEQFF. The CDR3 DNA reads TGTGCCAGCAGGGCCGGGGAGAACTACAATGAGCAGTTCTTC.

This clonotype was recorded a few times. The germline gene is not matched at one end of the junction; a read error may be the cause. The V call is TRBV20-1, the J call TRBJ1-2, with D tentatively TRBD1 (6 bases). The length of the CDR3 is 13 residues. Germline loops: CDR1 DFQATT, CDR2 SNEGSKA (reference sequence). CDR3: CSAGGTGGLQQHF. The DNA of the CDR3 is TGCAGTGCTGGCGGGACCGGGGGCCTACAACAACATTTC.

The CDR3 loop is CSARTGRNTEAFF. CDR3 nucleotide sequence: TGCAGTGCTAGGACAGGGAGGAACACTGAAGCTTTCTTT. The genes are TRBV20-1 and TRBJ1-1, with 7 bases aligning to TRBD1. J lost 1 base, V lost 3 bases, and 2 bases had no gene match. Per the germline V gene, CDR1 is DFQATT and CDR2 is SNEGSKA (reference sequence). CDR3 size: 13 residues.